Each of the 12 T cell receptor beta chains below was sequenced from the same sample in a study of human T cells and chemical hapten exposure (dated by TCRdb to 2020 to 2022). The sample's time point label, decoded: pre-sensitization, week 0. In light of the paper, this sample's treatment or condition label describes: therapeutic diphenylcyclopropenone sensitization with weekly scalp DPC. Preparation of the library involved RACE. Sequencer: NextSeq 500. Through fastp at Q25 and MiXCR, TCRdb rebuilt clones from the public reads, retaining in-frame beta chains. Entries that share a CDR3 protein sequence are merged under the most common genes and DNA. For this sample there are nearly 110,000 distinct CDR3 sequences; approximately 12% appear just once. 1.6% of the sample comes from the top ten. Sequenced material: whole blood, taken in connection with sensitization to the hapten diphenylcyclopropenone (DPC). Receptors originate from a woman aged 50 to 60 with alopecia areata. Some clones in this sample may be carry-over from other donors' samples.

CDR3 sequence: CASSLQRGGNQPQHF. In DNA form, the CDR3 reads TGTGCCAGCAGCCTTCAGAGAGGGGGGAATCAGCCCCAGCATTTT. This chain uses TRBV3-1 with TRBJ1-5, with D possibly being TRBD1 (6 bases). Germline values: CDR1 LGHDT, CDR2 YNNKEL (reference sequence). Trimming left V 4 bases short and J 4 bases short, with 14 bases between. This CDR3 is built from 15 residues.

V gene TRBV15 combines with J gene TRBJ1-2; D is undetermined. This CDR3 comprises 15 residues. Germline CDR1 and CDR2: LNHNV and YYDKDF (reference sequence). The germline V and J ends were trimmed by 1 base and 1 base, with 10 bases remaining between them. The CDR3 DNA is TGTGCCACCAGCAGAGGAGAGAACAGTAACTATGGCTACACCTTC. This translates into CATSRGENSNYGYTF. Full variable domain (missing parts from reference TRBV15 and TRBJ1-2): DAMVIQNPRYQVTQFGKPVTLSCSQTLNHNVMYWYQQKSSQAPKLLFHYYDKDFNNEADTPDNFQSRRPNTSFCFLDIRSPGLGDTAMYLCATSRGENSNYGYTFGSGTRLTVV.

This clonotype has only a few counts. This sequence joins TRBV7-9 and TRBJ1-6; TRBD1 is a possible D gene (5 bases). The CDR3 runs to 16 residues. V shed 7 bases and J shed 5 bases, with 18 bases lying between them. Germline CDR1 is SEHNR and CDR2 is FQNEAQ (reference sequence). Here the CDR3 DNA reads TGTGCCAGCACCCGGGACGAGGCAGACAATAATTCACCCCTCCACTTT. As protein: CASTRDEADNNSPLHF.

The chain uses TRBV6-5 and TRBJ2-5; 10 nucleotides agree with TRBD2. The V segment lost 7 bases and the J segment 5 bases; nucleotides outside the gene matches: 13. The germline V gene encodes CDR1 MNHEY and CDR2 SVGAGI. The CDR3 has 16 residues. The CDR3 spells CASKARAGGLSETQYF. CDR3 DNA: TGTGCCAGCAAAGCTCGAGCGGGGGGGCTATCGGAGACCCAGTACTTC.

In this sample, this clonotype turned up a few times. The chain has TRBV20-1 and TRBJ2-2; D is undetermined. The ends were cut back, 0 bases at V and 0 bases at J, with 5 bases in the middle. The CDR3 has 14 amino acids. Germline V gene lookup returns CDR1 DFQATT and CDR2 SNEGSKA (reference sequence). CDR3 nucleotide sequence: TGCAGTGCTAGAGACTCTACGAACACCGGGGAGCTGTTTTTT. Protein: CSARDSTNTGELFF.

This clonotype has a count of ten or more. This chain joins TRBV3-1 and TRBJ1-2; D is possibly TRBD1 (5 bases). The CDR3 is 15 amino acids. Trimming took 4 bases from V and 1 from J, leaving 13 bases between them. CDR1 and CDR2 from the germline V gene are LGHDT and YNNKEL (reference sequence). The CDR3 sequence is CASSPWGELNYGYTF. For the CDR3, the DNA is TGTGCCAGCAGCCCATGGGGGGAGCTTAACTATGGCTACACCTTC.

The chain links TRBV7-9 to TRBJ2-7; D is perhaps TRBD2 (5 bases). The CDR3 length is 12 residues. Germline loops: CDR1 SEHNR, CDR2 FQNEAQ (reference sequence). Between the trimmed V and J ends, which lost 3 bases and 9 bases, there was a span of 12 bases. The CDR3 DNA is TGTGCCAGCAGCTTTTTCCCGGGATCGCAGTACTTC. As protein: CASSFFPGSQYF.

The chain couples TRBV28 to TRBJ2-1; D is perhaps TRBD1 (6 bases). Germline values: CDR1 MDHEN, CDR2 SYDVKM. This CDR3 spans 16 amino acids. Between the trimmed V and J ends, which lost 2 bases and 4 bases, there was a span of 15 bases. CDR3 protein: CASSLQGSGKYNEQFF. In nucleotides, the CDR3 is TGTGCCAGCAGTTTACAGGGGTCGGGGAAATACAATGAGCAGTTCTTC.

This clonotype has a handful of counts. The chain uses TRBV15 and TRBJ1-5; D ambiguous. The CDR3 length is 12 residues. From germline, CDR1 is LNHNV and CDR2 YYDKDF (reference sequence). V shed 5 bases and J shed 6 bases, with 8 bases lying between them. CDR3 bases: TGTGCCACCAGCGGCCCGACTCAGCCCCAGCATTTT. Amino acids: CATSGPTQPQHF.

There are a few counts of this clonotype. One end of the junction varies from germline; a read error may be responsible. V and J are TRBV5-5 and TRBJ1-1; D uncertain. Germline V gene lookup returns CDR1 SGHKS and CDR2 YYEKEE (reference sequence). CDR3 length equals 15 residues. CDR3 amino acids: CVSSLVIVAGTEAFF. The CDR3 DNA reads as TGTGTCAGCAGCTTGGTTATTGTGGCGGGGACTGAAGCTTTCTTT.

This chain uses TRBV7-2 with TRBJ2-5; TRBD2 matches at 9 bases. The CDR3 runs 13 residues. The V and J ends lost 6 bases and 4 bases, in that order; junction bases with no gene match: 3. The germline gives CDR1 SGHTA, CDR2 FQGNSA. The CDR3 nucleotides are TGTGCCAGCAGACTGACTAGCGGAGAGACCCAGTACTTC. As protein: CASRLTSGETQYF.

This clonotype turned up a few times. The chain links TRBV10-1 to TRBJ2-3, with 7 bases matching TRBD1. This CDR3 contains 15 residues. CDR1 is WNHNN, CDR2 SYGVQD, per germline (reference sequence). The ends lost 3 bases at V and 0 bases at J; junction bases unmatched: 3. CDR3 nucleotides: TGCGCCAGCAGTGACACAGGGGCCAGCACAGATACGCAGTATTTT. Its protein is CASSDTGASTDTQYF.